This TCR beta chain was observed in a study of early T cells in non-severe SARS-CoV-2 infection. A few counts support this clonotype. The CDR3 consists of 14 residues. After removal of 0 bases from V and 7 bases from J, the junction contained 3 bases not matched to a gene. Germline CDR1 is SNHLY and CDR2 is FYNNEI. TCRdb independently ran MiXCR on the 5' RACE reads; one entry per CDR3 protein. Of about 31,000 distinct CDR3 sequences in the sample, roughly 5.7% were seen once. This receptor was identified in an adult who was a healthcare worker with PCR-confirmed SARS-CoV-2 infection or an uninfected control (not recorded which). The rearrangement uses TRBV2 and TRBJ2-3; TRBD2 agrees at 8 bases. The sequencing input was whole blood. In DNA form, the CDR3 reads TGTGCCAGCAGTGAAGCGCCGGGAGGGTATACGCAGTATTTT. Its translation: CASSEAPGGYTQYF.